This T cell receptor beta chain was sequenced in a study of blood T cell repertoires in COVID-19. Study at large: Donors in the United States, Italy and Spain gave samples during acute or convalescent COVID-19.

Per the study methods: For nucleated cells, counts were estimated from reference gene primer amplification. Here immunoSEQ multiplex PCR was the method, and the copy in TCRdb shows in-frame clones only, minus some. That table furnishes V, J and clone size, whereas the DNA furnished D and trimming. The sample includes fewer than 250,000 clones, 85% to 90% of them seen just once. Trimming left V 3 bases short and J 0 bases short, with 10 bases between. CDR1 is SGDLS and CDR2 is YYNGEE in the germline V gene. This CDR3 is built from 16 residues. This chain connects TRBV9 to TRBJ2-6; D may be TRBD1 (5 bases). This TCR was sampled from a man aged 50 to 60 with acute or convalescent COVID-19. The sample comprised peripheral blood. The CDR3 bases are TGTGCCAGCAGCGCGCAACAGGCCTCTGGGGCCAACGTCCTGACTTTC. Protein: CASSAQQASGANVLTF.